A single sample is the source of the 26 T cell receptor beta chains below, sequenced in a study of T-cell memory formation after mild COVID-19. TCRdb processed the 5' RACE reads anew with MiXCR; each CDR3 protein has one entry. The table includes more than 300,000 distinct CDR3 sequences, about 13% detected once. The material sequenced was PBMCs or a T cell subset sorted from them (not recorded which). These receptor sequences come from a man aged 18 to 35 who had mild COVID-19 (a few samples of this study predate the infection). Cell type and time point are not known.

This clonotype occurred a few times. This chain connects TRBV6-1 to TRBJ1-2; D is uncertain. CDR1 is MNHNS, CDR2 SASEGT, per germline. The CDR3 sequence is 14 residues long. V was shortened by 5 bases and J by 0 bases, with 10 bases between the two germline ends. CDR3 amino acids: CASSIGDPNYGYTF. The CDR3 DNA is TGTGCCAGCAGTATCGGGGATCCTAACTATGGCTACACCTTC.

The table lists this clonotype with a few counts. CDR3 coding DNA: TGTGCCAGCCAGCGGACAACCAACTATGGCTACACCTTC. Translated: CASQRTTNYGYTF. V is TRBV19 and J is TRBJ1-2, with D perhaps matching TRBD1 (5 bases). Germline values: CDR1 LNHDA, CDR2 SQIVND (reference sequence). V was shortened by 9 bases and J by 2 bases, with 13 bases between the two germline ends. This CDR3 comprises 13 residues.

The rearrangement joins TRBV7-9 to TRBJ2-1; D is undetermined. The CDR3 runs to 13 residues. The germline V gene encodes CDR1 SEHNR and CDR2 FQNEAQ (reference sequence). Trimming removed 8 bases at V and 4 bases at J, with 12 bases between. CDR3 region: CASEFAGYNEQFF. The CDR3 DNA is TGTGCCAGCGAGTTTGCTGGTTACAATGAGCAGTTCTTC.

The V and J genes are TRBV5-8 and TRBJ1-1; D is ambiguous. This CDR3 contains 14 residues. Trimming took off 5 bases at V and 0 bases at J, with 11 bases between the two ends. Germline CDR1 SGHTS, CDR2 YDEGEE. The CDR3 nucleotides are TGTGCCAGCAGGGTTCGGCGTATGAACACTGAAGCTTTCTTT. This sequence encodes CASRVRRMNTEAFF.

This clonotype appeared a few times. The rearrangement joins TRBV6-2 or TRBV6-3 to TRBJ2-5; possible D gene TRBD2, 5 bases. The CDR3 has 16 residues. Germline-derived CDR1 and CDR2 are MNHEY and SVGEGT. The germline V and J ends were trimmed by 1 base and 5 bases, with 17 bases remaining between them. This CDR3 is CASSYFSERRRETQYF. The CDR3 DNA follows: TGTGCCAGCAGTTACTTCTCGGAGCGGCGGCGGGAGACCCAGTACTTC.

As concerns this clonotype: Being one base from a much bigger clone, this may be a read error. The chain links TRBV7-2 to TRBJ2-2; D gene ambiguous. V was shortened by 0 bases and J by 4 bases, with 0 bases between the two germline ends. This CDR3 has 12 residues. Per germline, CDR1 SGHTA and CDR2 FQGNSA. The CDR3 DNA reads TGTGCCAGCAGCTTAGCCACCGGGGAGCTGTTTTTT. It yields the protein CASSLATGELFF. Full variable domain (outside the CDR3, taken from reference TRBV7-2 and TRBJ2-2): GAGVSQSPSNKVTEKGKDVELRCDPISGHTALYWYRQSLGQGLEFLIYFQGNSAPDKSGLPSDRFSAERTGGSVSTLTIQRTQQEDSAVYLCASSLATGELFFGEGSRLTVL.

This clonotype was detected many times. The chain couples TRBV12-3 or TRBV12-4 to TRBJ1-1; D not certain. V was cut by 3 bases and J by 8 bases, with 13 bases left in between. CDR3 length: 13 amino acids. The CDR3, as DNA: TGTGCCAGCAGTTTTAATTCAGGTTTAGAAGCTTTCTTT. This sequence encodes CASSFNSGLEAFF.

CDR3 region: CSARSNQRELFF. As DNA, the CDR3 is TGCAGTGCTAGGTCCAATCAAAGGGAGCTGTTTTTT. The rearrangement links TRBV20-1 to TRBJ2-2; D is undetermined. The CDR3 runs 12 residues. Germline lookup yields CDR1 DFQATT and CDR2 SNEGSKA (reference sequence). Trimming pared 3 bases from V and 9 bases from J, leaving 11 bases between.

This chain links TRBV14 with TRBJ2-3; 7 bases map to TRBD1. Unmatched junction bases numbered 14, after V lost 4 bases and J lost 4 bases. The germline gives CDR1 SGHDN, CDR2 FVKESK. The CDR3 has 17 amino acids. The CDR3 coding sequence is TGTGCCAGCAGCCCTATTTACCGGGACAGAAATTCAGATACGCAGTATTTT. Protein product: CASSPIYRDRNSDTQYF.

There are a few counts of this clonotype. The chain recombines TRBV6-1 with TRBJ2-7; D might be TRBD1 (6 bases). Germline loops: CDR1 MNHNS, CDR2 SASEGT. The CDR3 has 15 amino acids. Between the trimmed V and J ends, which lost 7 bases and 0 bases, there was a span of 16 bases. The CDR3 bases are TGTGCCAGCACCAAGGGGGAAGGGGCCTCCTACGAGCAGTACTTC. Translated, it gives CASTKGEGASYEQYF.

This clonotype was counted a few times. This chain links TRBV19 with TRBJ1-5; a possible D gene is TRBD1 (6 bases). CDR1 LNHDA and CDR2 SQIVND come from the germline V gene (reference sequence). The CDR3 contains 15 residues. Trimming cost V 6 bases and J 0 bases, with 12 bases left between them. CDR3 sequence (DNA): TGTGCCAGTAGGGGGGCACGATATAGCAATCAGCCCCAGCATTTT. This codes for CASRGARYSNQPQHF.

The chain has TRBV6-6 and TRBJ2-3, with D perhaps TRBD1 (6 bases). The germline gives CDR1 MNHNY, CDR2 SVGAGI (reference sequence). The V gene lost 8 bases and the J gene lost 2 bases, with 14 bases spanning the gap. The CDR3 extends over 14 amino acids. CDR3 region: CASCPGHLTDTQYF. CDR3 DNA: TGTGCCAGCTGTCCGGGACACCTCACAGATACGCAGTATTTT.

The rearrangement uses TRBV2 and TRBJ2-1; D uncertain. Germline assignment: CDR1 SNHLY and CDR2 FYNNEI. The CDR3 runs 13 residues. The V and J ends lost 7 bases and 5 bases respectively, with 12 bases between them. The CDR3 DNA is TGTGCCAGCACCACCGCCTCGGACAATGAGCAGTTCTTC. It codes for CASTTASDNEQFF.

V and J are TRBV19 and TRBJ1-4, with D possibly matching TRBD1 (6 bases). The CDR3 sequence is 15 residues long. V was clipped by 5 bases and J by 4 bases, with 14 bases between them. The V gene's germline CDR1 is LNHDA and CDR2 SQIVND (reference sequence). For the CDR3, the DNA is TGTGCCAGTAGTGAAGGACAGCGCTATAATGAAAAACTGTTTTTT. Translated, it gives CASSEGQRYNEKLFF.

The chain's CDR3 is CASSQGLGWNTEAFF. The CDR3 coding sequence is TGTGCCAGCAGCCAAGGGCTAGGATGGAACACTGAAGCTTTCTTT. The genes are TRBV3-1 and TRBJ1-1; unclear D gene. Germline CDR1 LGHDT, CDR2 YNNKEL (reference sequence). V lost 1 base, J lost 1 base, and 10 bases lay in between. There are 15 residues in the CDR3. Supplemented by reference TRBV3-1 and TRBJ1-1, the full variable domain reads DTAVSQTPKYLVTQMGNDKSIKCEQNLGHDTMYWYKQDSKKFLKIMFSYNNKELIINETVPNRFSPKSPDKAHLNLHINSLELGDSAVYFCASSQGLGWNTEAFFGQGTRLTVV.

V usage is TRBV7-2 and J usage is TRBJ2-7; 7 bases match TRBD2. The germline V gene has CDR1 SGHTA and CDR2 FQGNSA. With V trimmed by 4 bases and J by 4 bases, 4 bases remained unmatched. This CDR3 comprises 13 residues. The CDR3 loop is CASSSSGVYEQYF. DNA for the CDR3: TGTGCCAGCAGCTCAAGCGGGGTGTACGAGCAGTACTTC.

The rearrangement links TRBV20-1 to TRBJ2-7, with D possibly being TRBD2 (6 bases). The CDR3 covers 14 residues. CDR1 and CDR2 from the germline V gene are DFQATT and SNEGSKA (reference sequence). Trimming removed 1 base from V and 3 bases from J, with 13 bases in between. CDR3 bases: TGCAGTGCTAGAGTGGCGGGACGGAACTACGAGCAGTACTTC. This codes for CSARVAGRNYEQYF.

J is TRBJ2-2 and V is TRBV7-2; D gene ambiguous. The CDR3 has 15 residues. Trimming shortened V by 4 bases and J by 2 bases, and 11 bases separated the two germline ends. CDR1 and CDR2 from the germline V gene are SGHTA and FQGNSA. In DNA, the CDR3 is TGTGCCAGCAGCTGGGTGGTTAGCAACACCGGGGAGCTGTTTTTT. Translated: CASSWVVSNTGELFF.

This clonotype was observed at least ten times. CDR3 bases: TGTGCCAGCAGCTTCGAGGCGGGGGGGCCGAATGAGCAGTTCTTC. Its translation: CASSFEAGGPNEQFF. The chain employs TRBV7-8 and TRBJ2-1; 9 bases match TRBD2. V trimming: 3 bases; J trimming: 7 bases; junction bases outside the gene matches: 7. CDR1 and CDR2 (germline): SGHVS, FQNEAQ. CDR3 length equals 15 residues.

Regarding this clonotype: At one boundary the junction diverges from the germline segment, which might be a read error. The J gene is TRBJ1-2, the V gene TRBV5-6; 7 bases agree with TRBD1. The CDR3 is 15 residues long. The germline CDR1 and CDR2 sequences are SGHDT and YYEEEE. The CDR3 DNA reads TGTGCCAGCAGCCGCCGGGACAGCAGCCCCTATCGCTACACCTTC. Translating it yields CASSRRDSSPYRYTF. The variable domain in full, completed from reference TRBV5-6 and TRBJ1-2, reads DAGVTQSPTHLIKTRGQQVTLRCSPKSGHDTVSWYQQALGQGPQFIFQYYEEEERQRGNFPDRFSGHQFPNYSSELNVNALLLGDSALYLCASSRRDSSPYRYTFGSGTRLTVV.

This clonotype was detected only a few times. The V and J genes are TRBV4-3 and TRBJ2-3; D not certain. The CDR3 has 15 residues. The germline gives CDR1 LGHNA, CDR2 YSLEER. V lost 1 base and J 0 bases, leaving 8 bases between the germline ends. This CDR3 reads CASSQGAPSTDTQYF. The CDR3 region has the DNA TGCGCCAGCAGCCAAGGAGCGCCTAGCACAGATACGCAGTATTTT.

This clonotype was detected many times. The chain is built from TRBV12-3 or TRBV12-4 and TRBJ2-5; 9 bases match TRBD1. CDR3 size: 13 residues. J gave up 8 bases and V 2 bases, and 3 bases lay outside the gene matches. The CDR3 bases are TGTGCCAGCAGTTTAAGACAGGGGGAAACCCAGTACTTC. Translation gives CASSLRQGETQYF.

Only a few counts were recorded for this clonotype. This chain links TRBV20-1 with TRBJ2-5; D gene ambiguous. The CDR3 is 12 amino acids. V lost 6 bases and J 2 bases, leaving 10 bases between the germline ends. From germline, CDR1 is DFQATT and CDR2 SNEGSKA (reference sequence). This CDR3 reads CSAAELQETQYF. CDR3 sequence (DNA): TGCAGTGCAGCTGAACTTCAAGAGACCCAGTACTTC.

This clonotype was detected many times. The V and J genes are TRBV5-1 and TRBJ1-2; D gene uncertain. CDR1 and CDR2 from the germline V gene are SGHRS and YFSETQ. Deletions cut 0 bases from V and 2 bases from J, with 8 bases between. This CDR3 spans 14 amino acids. The CDR3 sequence: CASSLVSLNYGYTF. The CDR3 DNA reads TGCGCCAGCAGCTTGGTATCCCTAAACTATGGCTACACCTTC. Full variable domain (remainder filled in from reference TRBV5-1 and TRBJ1-2): KAGVTQTPRYLIKTRGQQVTLSCSPISGHRSVSWYQQTPGQGLQFLFEYFSETQRNKGNFPGRFSGRQFSNSRSEMNVSTLELGDSALYLCASSLVSLNYGYTFGSGTRLTVV.

This chain links TRBV5-1 with TRBJ2-5; 7 bases are a match to TRBD2. The V gene end was trimmed by 3 bases and the J gene end by 5 bases; junction bases not matched to a gene: 7. This CDR3 has 14 residues. The germline gives CDR1 SGHRS, CDR2 YFSETQ. CDR3 loop: CASSYLGREETQYF. The CDR3 nucleotides are TGCGCCAGCAGCTACCTCGGGCGGGAGGAGACCCAGTACTTC.

The table lists this clonotype with many counts. The rearrangement links TRBV10-3 to TRBJ2-5, with 8 bases aligning to TRBD1. Trimming took 6 bases from V and 1 from J; bases not matched to a gene: 10. CDR1 is ENHRY, CDR2 SYGVKD, per germline. This CDR3 has 16 amino acids. In DNA, the CDR3 is TGTGCCATCAGCCCCGGGAACAGGGGGTCCCAAGAGACCCAGTACTTC. The encoded protein is CAISPGNRGSQETQYF.